This TCR beta chain comes out of a study of blood T cells in healthy people across ages. Ten or more counts support this clonotype. The CDR3 spans 13 residues. V lost 7 bases and J 0 bases, leaving 8 bases between the germline ends. CDR1 and CDR2 from the germline V gene are MNHEY and SVGEGT. The second PCR ran 7 to 11 cycles with a sample-barcoded 5' primer and J-beta primers. TCRdb reanalysed the 5' RACE reads using MiXCR and keeps one entry per CDR3 protein. Among hundreds of thousands of distinct CDR3 sequences listed, around a fifth were seen once. The rearrangement uses TRBV6-2 or TRBV6-3 and TRBJ2-3, with D unresolved. The sample taken for sequencing was blood. The TCR was taken from a man between 65 and 85 years old in good health. The CDR3 sequence: CASKDPSTDTQYF. Here the CDR3 DNA reads TGTGCCAGCAAGGACCCCAGCACAGATACGCAGTATTTT.